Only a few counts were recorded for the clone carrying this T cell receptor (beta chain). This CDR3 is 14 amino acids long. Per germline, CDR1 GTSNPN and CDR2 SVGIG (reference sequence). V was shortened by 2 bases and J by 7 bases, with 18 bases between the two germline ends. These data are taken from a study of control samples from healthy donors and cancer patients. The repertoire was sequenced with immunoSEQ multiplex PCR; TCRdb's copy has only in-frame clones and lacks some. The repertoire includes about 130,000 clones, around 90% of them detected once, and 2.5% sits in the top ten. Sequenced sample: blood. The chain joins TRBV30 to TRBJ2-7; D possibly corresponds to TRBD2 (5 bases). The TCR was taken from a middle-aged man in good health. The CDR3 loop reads CAWSIRWAGDEQYF. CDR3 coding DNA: TGTGCCTGGAGTATCCGTTGGGCCGGGGATGAGCAGTACTTC.